This TCR beta chain is from a study of cytomegalovirus exposure and HLA in healthy donors. The germline V and J ends were trimmed by 4 bases and 4 bases, with 16 bases remaining between them. Looked up from germline, CDR1 is KGHSH and CDR2 is LQKENI. This CDR3 has 16 amino acids. The PCR had 60 Vbeta and 13 Jbeta primers. The table came from immunoSEQ multiplex PCR; TCRdb's copy has only in-frame clones and leaves some out. The top ten clones hold more than 4% of a sample with approximately 160,000 clones, more than 70% of them seen once. The gene calls are TRBV18 and TRBJ1-4; a possible D gene is TRBD1 (5 bases). Sequenced: PBMCs. The origin of this receptor is a male donor in good health and CMV-seronegative. The CDR3 sequence: CASSQDARGGNEKLFF. In DNA, the CDR3 is TGTGCCAGCTCACAAGACGCTAGGGGTGGTAATGAAAAACTGTTTTTT.